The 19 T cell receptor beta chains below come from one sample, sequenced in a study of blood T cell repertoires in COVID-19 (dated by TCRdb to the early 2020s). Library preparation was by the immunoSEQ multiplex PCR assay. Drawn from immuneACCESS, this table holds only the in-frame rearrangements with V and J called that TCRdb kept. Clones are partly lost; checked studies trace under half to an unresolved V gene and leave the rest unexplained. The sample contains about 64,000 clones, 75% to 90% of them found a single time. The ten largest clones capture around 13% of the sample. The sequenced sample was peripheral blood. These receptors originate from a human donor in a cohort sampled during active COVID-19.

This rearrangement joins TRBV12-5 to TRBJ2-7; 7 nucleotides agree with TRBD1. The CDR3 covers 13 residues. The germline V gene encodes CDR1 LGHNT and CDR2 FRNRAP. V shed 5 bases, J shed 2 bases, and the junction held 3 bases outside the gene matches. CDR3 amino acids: CASGPDRPYEQYF. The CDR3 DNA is TGTGCTAGTGGTCCGGACAGGCCCTACGAGCAGTACTTC.

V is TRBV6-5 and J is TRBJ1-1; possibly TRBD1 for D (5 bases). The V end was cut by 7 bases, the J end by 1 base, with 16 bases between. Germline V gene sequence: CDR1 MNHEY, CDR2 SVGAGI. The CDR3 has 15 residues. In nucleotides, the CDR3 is TGTGCCAGCATCATACGGGGAGGGGCGAACACTGAAGCTTTCTTT. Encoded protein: CASIIRGGANTEAFF.

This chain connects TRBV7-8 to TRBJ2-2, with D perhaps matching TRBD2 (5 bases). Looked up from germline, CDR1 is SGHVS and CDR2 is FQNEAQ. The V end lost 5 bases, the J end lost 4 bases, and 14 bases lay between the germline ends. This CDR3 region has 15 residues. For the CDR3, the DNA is TGTGCCAGCAGCGCCCTTGGCGGGCGCACCGGGGAGCTGTTTTTT. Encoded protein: CASSALGGRTGELFF. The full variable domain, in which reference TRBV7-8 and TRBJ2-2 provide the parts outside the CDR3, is GAGVSQSPRYKVAKRGQDVALRCDPISGHVSLFWYQQALGQGPEFLTYFQNEAQLDKSGLPSDRFFAERPEGSVSTLKIQRTQQEDSAVYLCASSALGGRTGELFFGEGSRLTVL.

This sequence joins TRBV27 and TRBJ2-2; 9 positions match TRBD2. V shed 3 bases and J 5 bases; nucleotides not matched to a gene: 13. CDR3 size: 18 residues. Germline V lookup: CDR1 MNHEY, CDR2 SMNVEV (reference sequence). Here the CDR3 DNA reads TGTGCCAGCAGTTTTAGTCCTTTGCGGGGGGGGCGGACCGGGGAGCTGTTTTTT. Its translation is CASSFSPLRGGRTGELFF.

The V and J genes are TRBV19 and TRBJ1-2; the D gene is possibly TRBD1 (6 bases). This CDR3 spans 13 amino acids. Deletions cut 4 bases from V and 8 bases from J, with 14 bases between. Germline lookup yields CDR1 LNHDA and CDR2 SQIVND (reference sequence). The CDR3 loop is CASSTLNREGYTF. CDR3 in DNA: TGTGCCAGTAGTACGCTTAACAGGGAAGGCTACACCTTC.

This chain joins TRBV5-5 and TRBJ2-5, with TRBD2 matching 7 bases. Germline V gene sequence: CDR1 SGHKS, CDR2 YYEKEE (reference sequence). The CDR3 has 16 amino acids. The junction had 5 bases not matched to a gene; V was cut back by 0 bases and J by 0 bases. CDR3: CASSLGGTNYQETQYF. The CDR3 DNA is TGTGCCAGCAGCTTGGGAGGGACTAACTACCAAGAGACCCAGTACTTC.

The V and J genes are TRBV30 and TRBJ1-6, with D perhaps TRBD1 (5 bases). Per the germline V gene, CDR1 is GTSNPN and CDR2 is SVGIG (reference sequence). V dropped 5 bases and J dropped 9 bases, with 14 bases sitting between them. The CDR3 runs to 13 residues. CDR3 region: CAWGLGRGSPLHF. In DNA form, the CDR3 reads TGTGCCTGGGGTCTAGGGAGGGGTTCACCCCTCCACTTT.

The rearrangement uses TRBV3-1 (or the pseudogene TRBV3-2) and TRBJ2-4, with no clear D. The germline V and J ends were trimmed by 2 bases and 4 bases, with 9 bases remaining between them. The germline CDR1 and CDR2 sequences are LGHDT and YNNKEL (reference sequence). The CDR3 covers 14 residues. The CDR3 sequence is CASSQLVRKNIQYF. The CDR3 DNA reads TGTGCCAGCAGCCAACTGGTCAGAAAAAACATTCAGTACTTC.

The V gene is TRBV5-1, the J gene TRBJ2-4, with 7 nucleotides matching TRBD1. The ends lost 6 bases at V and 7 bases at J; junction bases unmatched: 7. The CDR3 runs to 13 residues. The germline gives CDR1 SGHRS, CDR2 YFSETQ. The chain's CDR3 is CASKPGQENIQYF. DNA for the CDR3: TGCGCCAGCAAACCCGGACAGGAGAACATTCAGTACTTC.

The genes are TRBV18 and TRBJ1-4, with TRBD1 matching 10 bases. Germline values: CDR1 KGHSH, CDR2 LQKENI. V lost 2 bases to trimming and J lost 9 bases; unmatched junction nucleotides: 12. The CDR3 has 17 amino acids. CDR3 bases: TGTGCCAGCTCACCAGAAATCGGGACAGGGGATAGGAAAAAACTGTTTTTT. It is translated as CASSPEIGTGDRKKLFF.

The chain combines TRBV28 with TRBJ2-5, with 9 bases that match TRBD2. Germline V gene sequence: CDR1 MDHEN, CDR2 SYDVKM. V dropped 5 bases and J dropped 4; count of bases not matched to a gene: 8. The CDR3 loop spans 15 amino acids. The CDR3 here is CASSIPIAGAETQYF. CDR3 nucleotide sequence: TGTGCCAGCAGTATCCCCATAGCGGGGGCAGAGACCCAGTACTTC.

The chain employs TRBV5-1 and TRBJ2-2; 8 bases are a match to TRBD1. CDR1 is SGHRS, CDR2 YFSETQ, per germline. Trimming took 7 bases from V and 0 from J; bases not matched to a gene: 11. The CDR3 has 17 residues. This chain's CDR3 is CASSDGQGYTNTGELFF. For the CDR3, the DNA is TGCGCCAGCTCAGATGGACAGGGCTATACGAACACCGGGGAGCTGTTTTTT.

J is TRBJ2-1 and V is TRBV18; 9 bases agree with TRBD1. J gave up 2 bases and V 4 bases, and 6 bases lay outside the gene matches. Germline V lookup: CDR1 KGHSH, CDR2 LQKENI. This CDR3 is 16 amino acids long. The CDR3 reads CASSRPGQGTYNEQFF. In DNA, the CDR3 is TGTGCCAGCTCACGACCGGGACAGGGTACCTACAATGAGCAGTTCTTC.

As DNA, the CDR3 is TGTGCCAGCAGCTCGAACGCAGGGGGCACCGGGGAGCTGTTTTTT. Encoded protein: CASSSNAGGTGELFF. V is TRBV11-1 and J is TRBJ2-2, with 7 bases that match TRBD1. V lost 4 bases, J lost 4 bases, and 6 bases stayed unmatched. This CDR3 has 15 residues. Germline V gives CDR1 SGHAT, CDR2 FQDESV (reference sequence).

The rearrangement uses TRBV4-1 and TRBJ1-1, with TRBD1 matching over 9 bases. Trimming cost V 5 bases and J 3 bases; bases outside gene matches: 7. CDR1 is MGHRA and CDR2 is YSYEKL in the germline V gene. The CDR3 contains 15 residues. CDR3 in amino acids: CASSSRRTGDTEAFF. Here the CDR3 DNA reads TGCGCCAGCAGCTCCCGACGGACAGGGGACACTGAAGCTTTCTTT.

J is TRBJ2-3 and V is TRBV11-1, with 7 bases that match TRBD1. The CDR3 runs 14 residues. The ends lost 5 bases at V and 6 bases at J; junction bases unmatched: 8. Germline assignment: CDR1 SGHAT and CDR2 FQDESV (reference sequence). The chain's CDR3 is CASSDRQGPDTQYF. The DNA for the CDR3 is TGTGCCAGCAGCGACCGACAGGGTCCCGATACGCAGTATTTT.

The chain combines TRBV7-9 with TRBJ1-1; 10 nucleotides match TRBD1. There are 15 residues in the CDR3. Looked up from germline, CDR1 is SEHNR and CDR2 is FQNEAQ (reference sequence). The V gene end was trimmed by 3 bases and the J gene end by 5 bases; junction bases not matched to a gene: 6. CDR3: CASSFGTGDRTEAFF. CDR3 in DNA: TGTGCCAGCAGCTTCGGGACAGGGGATCGGACTGAAGCTTTCTTT.

Here the CDR3 DNA reads TGCGCCAGCAGATCCGGACTAGCGGGGGGCTCTGAGCAGTTCTTC. Translating gives CASRSGLAGGSEQFF. This chain joins TRBV5-1 and TRBJ2-1, with TRBD2 identical over 14 bases. The junction had 7 bases not matched to a gene; V was cut back by 5 bases and J by 9 bases. Germline CDR1 reads SGHRS; CDR2 reads YFSETQ. The CDR3 loop spans 15 amino acids.

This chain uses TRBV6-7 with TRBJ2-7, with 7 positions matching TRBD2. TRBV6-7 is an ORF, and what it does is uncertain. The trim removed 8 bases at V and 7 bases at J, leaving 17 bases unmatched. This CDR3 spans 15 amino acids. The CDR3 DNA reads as TGTGCCAGCTGTCCCGCCTGGGACTACTCGGGGGAGCAGTACGTC. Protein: CASCPAWDYSGEQYV.